These T cell receptor beta chains were read from a single sample in a study of blood T cell repertoires in COVID-19. The method was immunoSEQ multiplex PCR; TCRdb's version includes in-frame clones alone and lacks a portion of them. The sample shows about 220,000 clones, around 81% of them seen only once. Sequencing was performed on peripheral blood. Source of these receptors: a woman in her 70s with acute or convalescent COVID-19. The CDR3 runs from the conserved cysteine through the conserved F or W. Rows may omit the clone size; those that give it use once, few, many or a size class.

v_call clone_size cdr3_aa
TRBV14 NA CASSQVTGGNSPLHF
TRBV7-6 NA CASSFLLGQPQHF
TRBV19 NA CASRARPSGGYTDTQYF
TRBV6-5 NA CASTPVAKNIQYF
TRBV5-1 NA CASSSRTSGEDTQYF
TRBV6-1 NA CASSGGVAGLSYNEQFF
TRBV5-6 NA CASSPFTGSSYNSPLHF
TRBV6-5 NA CATVTGFDGYTF
TRBV6-6 NA CASSYRGGTGELFF
TRBV5-1 NA CASSLKPLATSTDTQYF
TRBV19 NA CASSLDNLPTDTQYF
TRBV28 NA CASGGTSGGPTDTQYF
TRBV30 NA CAWSGVANTGELFF
TRBV4-2 once CASSQGREQPQHF
TRBV6-2/TRBV6-3 NA CASSYATSGGRGYQETQYF
TRBV3-1/TRBV3-2 NA CASSQSVMLQGLAKNIQYF
TRBV19 NA CASSLAGGVGRRETQYF
TRBV30 NA CAWRGGVGPYGYTF
TRBV4-1 NA CASSQEADRGGFQETQYF
TRBV11-3 NA CASARGGGSTDTQYF
TRBV7-2 many CASSLGTGPSGNTIYF
TRBV7-2 NA CASSPPRTGEAFF
TRBV6-5 once CASSYGTGGRETQYF
TRBV6-5 NA CASSQGWGNSPLHF
TRBV5-1 NA CASSVALQETQYF
TRBV6-5 NA CASSRRTGSGTEAFF
TRBV28 NA CASSPLEGAKNIQYF
TRBV11-2 NA CASSLDRRGTNEKLFF
TRBV7-9 NA CASSLAGNWQVNEKLFF
TRBV7-9 once CAAEAGGYNEQFF
TRBV3-1/TRBV3-2 few CASSQGKGVNSPLHF
TRBV7-2 NA CASSKDRGAQGTGELFF
TRBV5-1 NA CASSLGSGRETQYF
TRBV5-6 NA CASSPGLVSYEQYF
TRBV29-1 NA CSVEDWDYPRGTQYF
TRBV7-9 NA CASSQGQGAYEQYF
TRBV28 NA CASSPRGGRDQETQYF
TRBV5-4 NA CASSIDPTGGAWGYTF
TRBV4-1 NA CASSQVSRGNSPLHF
TRBV11-2 NA CASSLDQPGGTGEQFF
TRBV3-1/TRBV3-2 NA CASSQDHRGGAQEQFF